This TCR beta chain came from a study of blood T cell repertoires in COVID-19. Study background: Samples of COVID-19 (acute and convalescent) were obtained from the United States, Italy and Spain. Sources were T cells, B-cell-depleted T cells, or PBMCs; the material itself was cDNA or gDNA.

This clone was detected once. CDR3 size: 16 residues. V was cut by 4 bases and J by 2 bases, with 17 bases left in between. From germline, CDR1 is SGHRS and CDR2 YFSETQ. Assay used: immunoSEQ multiplex PCR; TCRdb lists only in-frame clones, some missing. The repertoire holds over 95,000 clones, with approximately 84% as singletons. The specimen sequenced was peripheral blood. This TCR came from a man aged 45-65 years with acute or convalescent COVID-19. The chain uses TRBV5-1 and TRBJ2-3, with D possibly TRBD2 on 7 matching bases. The CDR3 DNA reads as TGCGCCAGCAGCCCAAACACGGGGGGCCACACAGATACGCAGTATTTT. It encodes CASSPNTGGHTDTQYF.